These 12 T cell receptor beta chains were all obtained from the same sample, sequenced in a study of brain T cells in children with intractable seizures. Sequencing was performed with immunoSEQ multiplex PCR; in TCRdb, only in-frame clones are kept and a portion is missing. The table records about 340,000 clones, about 93% of them present only once. Time point denoted: blood from clinic visit 5 months post-surgery; TSC patient then seizure free. The specimen was peripheral blood, collected about 5 months after surgery. These receptors all come from a boy younger than two with tuberous sclerosis and intractable seizures.

The chain uses TRBV3-1 (or the pseudogene TRBV3-2) and TRBJ1-1; D is undetermined. The CDR3 is made up of 11 amino acids. In germline, CDR1 is LGHDT, CDR2 YNNKEL (reference sequence). Trimming cost V 1 base and J 6 bases, with 3 bases left between them. Here the CDR3 DNA reads TGTGCCAGCAGCCAAGCGGCTGAAGCTTTCTTT. It encodes CASSQAAEAFF.

This rearrangement joins TRBV2 to TRBJ1-2; 9 bases are shared with TRBD1. V was clipped by 5 bases and J by 4 bases; unmatched bases: 8. The CDR3 length is 15 residues. CDR1 and CDR2 (germline): SNHLY, FYNNEI. This CDR3 is CASSSEPGQGYGYTF. CDR3 DNA: TGTGCCAGCAGTTCTGAACCGGGACAGGGCTATGGCTACACCTTC.

This clone appeared once. This chain joins TRBV11-3 and TRBJ1-1, with D possibly TRBD1 on 5 matching bases. CDR3 length: 14 residues. Trimming cost V 5 bases and J 1 base, with 11 bases left between them. Germline V lookup: CDR1 SGHNT, CDR2 YENEEA. The CDR3 nucleotides are TGTGCCAGCAGCCCAATCGGGGGGAACACTGAAGCTTTCTTT. This codes for CASSPIGGNTEAFF.

This clone was observed once. The V gene is TRBV6-5, the J gene TRBJ2-5; 7 bases line up with TRBD1. J gave up 5 bases and V 10 bases, and 7 bases lay outside the gene matches. The germline CDR1 and CDR2 sequences are MNHEY and SVGAGI. The length of the CDR3 is 12 residues. CDR3 DNA: TGTGCCACCAGGGGGTCCGGGGAGACCCAGTACTTC. Residues: CATRGSGETQYF.

The chain is built from TRBV19 and TRBJ2-1; 15 nucleotides agree with TRBD2. This CDR3 has 15 amino acids. Trimming cost V 1 base and J 9 bases; bases outside gene matches: 1. In germline, CDR1 is LNHDA, CDR2 SQIVND (reference sequence). As DNA, the CDR3 is TGTGCCAGTAGTATAGGGGGACTAGCGGGAGGTGAGCAGTTCTTC. It specifies CASSIGGLAGGEQFF.

The J gene is TRBJ1-5, the V gene TRBV5-6; D is possibly TRBD1 (6 bases). The CDR3 contains 15 residues. Trimming cost V 0 bases and J 5 bases, with 12 bases left between them. CDR1 and CDR2 (germline): SGHDT, YYEEEE. The CDR3 DNA reads TGTGCCAGCAGCTTGGTAGCAGGGGAAGATCAGCCCCAGCATTTT. Encoded protein: CASSLVAGEDQPQHF.

For this clone: Other DNA variants within this sample encode the same CDR3. The CDR3 reads CASSQDLGRNTEAFF. In DNA, the CDR3 is TGTGCCAGCAGCCAAGATCTAGGAAGGAACACTGAAGCTTTCTTT. The chain links TRBV3-1 (or the pseudogene TRBV3-2) to TRBJ1-1; no reliable D call. The germline V gene encodes CDR1 LGHDT and CDR2 YNNKEL (reference sequence). The CDR3 totals 15 residues. Trimming removed 0 bases at V and 1 base at J, with 9 bases between.

The chain joins TRBV2 to TRBJ2-3, with 8 bases lining up with TRBD2. The CDR3 runs to 17 residues. Germline CDR1 SNHLY, CDR2 FYNNEI. Trimming at V came to 4 bases and at J to 0 bases, leaving 9 bases not matched to a gene. This CDR3 is CASSGGSGKISTDTQYF. The CDR3 DNA sequence: TGTGCCAGCAGTGGAGGTAGCGGGAAAATTAGCACAGATACGCAGTATTTT.

DNA for the CDR3: TGTGCCAGCAGCTTACAGGGCAATCAGCCCCAGCATTTT. Its protein product is CASSLQGNQPQHF. This sequence joins TRBV11-2 and TRBJ1-5, with D unresolved. The CDR3 extends over 13 amino acids. Germline assignment: CDR1 SGHAT and CDR2 FQNNGV. Trimming removed 2 bases at V and 2 bases at J, with 4 bases between. Complete variable domain (other parts from reference TRBV11-2 and TRBJ1-5): EAGVAQSPRYKIIEKRQSVAFWCNPISGHATLYWYQQILGQGPKLLIQFQNNGVVDDSQLPKDRFSAERLKGVDSTLKIQPAKLEDSAVYLCASSLQGNQPQHFGDGTRLSIL.

The chain links TRBV5-1 to TRBJ1-1, with D possibly being TRBD1 (6 bases). Trimming took 4 bases from V and 6 from J, leaving 16 bases between them. The CDR3 is 14 amino acids. Germline values: CDR1 SGHRS, CDR2 YFSETQ. The CDR3 region is CASSPTSQGPEAFF. CDR3 in DNA: TGCGCCAGCAGCCCGACTTCACAGGGTCCTGAAGCTTTCTTT.

J is TRBJ2-3 and V is TRBV11-2; 9 nucleotides align to TRBD2. Trimming at V came to 3 bases and at J to 3 bases, leaving 10 bases not matched to a gene. Germline loops: CDR1 SGHAT, CDR2 FQNNGV. The CDR3 extends over 17 amino acids. For the CDR3, the DNA is TGTGCCAGCAGCTTCCACCCTCGGACTAGCGCTACAGATACGCAGTATTTT. It yields the protein CASSFHPRTSATDTQYF.

This chain links TRBV4-1 with TRBJ2-5; D unresolved. The V end was cut by 4 bases, the J end by 5 bases, with 14 bases between. CDR3 length: 14 amino acids. The V gene's germline CDR1 is MGHRA and CDR2 YSYEKL. The CDR3 bases are TGCGCCAGCAGCCCCGCCCACGCCCGGGAGACCCAGTACTTC. Translating it yields CASSPAHARETQYF.